Following are 12 T cell receptor beta chains from one sample sequenced in a study of blood T cell repertoires in COVID-19. The protocol was immunoSEQ multiplex PCR, while the TCRdb copy is restricted to in-frame clones and leaves out a portion. The sample lists tens of thousands of clones; more than 60% were seen once. Sequencing input: peripheral blood. The receptors were sampled from a woman in her 70s with acute or convalescent COVID-19.

The chain employs TRBV4-1 and TRBJ2-5; 13 bases line up with TRBD2. The V and J ends lost 3 bases and 1 base, in that order; junction bases with no gene match: 5. CDR3 length equals 17 residues. The germline CDR1 and CDR2 sequences are MGHRA and YSYEKL. CDR3 DNA sequence: TGCGCCAGCAGCCAGACTAGCGGGGGGCCGGCCCAAGAGACCCAGTACTTC. Its translation is CASSQTSGGPAQETQYF.

This chain links TRBV18 with TRBJ1-4; 7 positions match TRBD1. CDR3 length: 13 residues. The V and J ends lost 7 bases and 6 bases, in that order; junction bases with no gene match: 5. Germline CDR1 reads KGHSH; CDR2 reads LQKENI. CDR3 region: CASCGDSYEKLFF. CDR3 bases: TGTGCCAGCTGTGGGGACAGTTATGAAAAACTGTTTTTT.

J is TRBJ2-3 and V is TRBV30; a possible D gene is TRBD1 (6 bases). CDR1 and CDR2 (germline): GTSNPN, SVGIG (reference sequence). V was cut by 2 bases and J by 6 bases, with 15 bases left in between. The CDR3 sequence is 14 residues long. The CDR3 nucleotides read TGTGCCTGGAGTCCCGGACAGTTTCTGGATACGCAGTATTTT. This codes for CAWSPGQFLDTQYF.

The V call is TRBV5-1, the J call TRBJ1-3; D remains ambiguous. Trimming stripped 5 bases from V and 0 bases from J, with 6 bases between. The germline V gene has CDR1 SGHRS and CDR2 YFSETQ. The CDR3 runs to 13 residues. This CDR3 is CASRHPSGNTIYF. The CDR3, as DNA: TGCGCCAGCAGACACCCCTCTGGAAACACCATATATTTT.

The rearrangement joins TRBV5-1 to TRBJ1-1, with D perhaps TRBD1 (6 bases). Trimming removed 3 bases at V and 4 bases at J, with 13 bases between. The CDR3 length is 14 residues. Germline loops: CDR1 SGHRS, CDR2 YFSETQ. DNA for the CDR3: TGCGCCAGCAGCTCGCTGGGGGCTAGCACTGAAGCTTTCTTT. Translating it yields CASSSLGASTEAFF.

The rearrangement joins TRBV19 to TRBJ1-6; no definite D call. Trimming removed 7 bases at V and 5 bases at J, with 15 bases between. The CDR3 extends over 15 amino acids. CDR1 is LNHDA and CDR2 is SQIVND in the germline V gene (reference sequence). DNA of the CDR3: TGTGCCAGTAACGGCGGGGTTGGCGATAATTCACCCCTCCACTTT. Translated, it gives CASNGGVGDNSPLHF.

This clone was counted once. The chain employs TRBV7-8 and TRBJ2-3, with D maybe TRBD2 (6 bases). CDR1 and CDR2 (germline): SGHVS, FQNEAQ. CDR3 length equals 14 residues. Between the trimmed V and J ends, which lost 1 base and 6 bases, there was a span of 11 bases. The CDR3 coding sequence is TGTGCCAGCAGCTTAGACCGGAGGGGTGATACGCAGTATTTT. Translated, it gives CASSLDRRGDTQYF.

As concerns this clone: The sample contains more than one DNA sequence encoding this CDR3. The rearrangement uses TRBV11-2 and TRBJ1-3; no firm D call. Germline V gene sequence: CDR1 SGHAT, CDR2 FQNNGV. The CDR3 runs 15 residues. Trimming took off 2 bases at V and 0 bases at J, with 8 bases between the two ends. The CDR3 nucleotides read TGTGCCAGCAGCTTATTAAGGAGCTCTGGAAACACCATATATTTT. This encodes CASSLLRSSGNTIYF.

The chain has TRBV24-1 and TRBJ2-7; 12 nucleotides align to TRBD2. This CDR3 comprises 15 residues. Trimming removed 4 bases from V and 5 bases from J; junction bases left unmatched: 5. Germline-derived CDR1 and CDR2 are KGHDR and SFDVKD. CDR3 sequence: CATSDSTSGRNEQYF. In DNA, the CDR3 is TGTGCCACCAGTGACTCGACTAGCGGGAGAAACGAGCAGTACTTC.

In its sample, this clone was seen a few times. The chain couples TRBV18 to TRBJ1-1, with a weak D call TRBD1 (5 bases). This CDR3 is built from 14 residues. CDR1 and CDR2 (germline): KGHSH, LQKENI. V was trimmed by 6 bases and J by 4 bases, leaving 15 bases between them. CDR3 protein: CASSEGTGGTEAFF. CDR3 DNA: TGTGCCAGCTCTGAGGGGACGGGGGGCACTGAAGCTTTCTTT.

This rearrangement joins TRBV6-5 to TRBJ2-7; D possibly corresponds to TRBD1 (6 bases). From germline, CDR1 is MNHEY and CDR2 SVGAGI. The CDR3 is made up of 16 amino acids. V lost 4 bases to trimming and J lost 5 bases, with 21 bases between them. The CDR3 spells CASSSHAPRGGNEQYF. CDR3 nucleotides: TGTGCCAGCAGTTCCCACGCCCCCAGGGGCGGCAACGAGCAGTACTTC.

The chain joins TRBV9 to TRBJ2-2; D is perhaps TRBD2 (5 bases). V lost 4 bases, J lost 5 bases, and 12 bases lay in between. There are 14 residues in the CDR3. CDR1 is SGDLS and CDR2 is YYNGEE in the germline V gene. CDR3 nucleotides: TGTGCCAGCAGCCTGTTCCCGGGGACCGGGGAGCTGTTTTTT. It encodes CASSLFPGTGELFF. Filled out from reference TRBV9 and TRBJ2-2, the complete variable domain reads DSGVTQTPKHLITATGQRVTLRCSPRSGDLSVYWYQQSLDQGLQFLIQYYNGEERAKGNILERFSAQQFPDLHSELNLSSLELGDSALYFCASSLFPGTGELFFGEGSRLTVL.